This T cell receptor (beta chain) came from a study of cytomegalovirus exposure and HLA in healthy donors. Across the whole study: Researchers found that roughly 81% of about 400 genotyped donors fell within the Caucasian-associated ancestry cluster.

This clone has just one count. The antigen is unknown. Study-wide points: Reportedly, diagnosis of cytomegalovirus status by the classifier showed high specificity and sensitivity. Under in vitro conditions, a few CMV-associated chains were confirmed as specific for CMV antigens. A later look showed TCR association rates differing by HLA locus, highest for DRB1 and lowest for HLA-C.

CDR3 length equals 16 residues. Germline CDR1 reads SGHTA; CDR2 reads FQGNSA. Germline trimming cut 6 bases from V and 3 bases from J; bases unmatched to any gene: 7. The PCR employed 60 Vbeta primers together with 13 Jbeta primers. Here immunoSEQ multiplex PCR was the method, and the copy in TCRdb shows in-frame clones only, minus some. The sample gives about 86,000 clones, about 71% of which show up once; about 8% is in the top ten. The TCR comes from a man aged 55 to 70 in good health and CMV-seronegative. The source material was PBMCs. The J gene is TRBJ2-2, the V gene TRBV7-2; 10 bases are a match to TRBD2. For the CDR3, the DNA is TGTGCCAGCAGTCCAAGCGGGGGGGCGTACACCGGGGAGCTGTTTTTT. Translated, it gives CASSPSGGAYTGELFF.